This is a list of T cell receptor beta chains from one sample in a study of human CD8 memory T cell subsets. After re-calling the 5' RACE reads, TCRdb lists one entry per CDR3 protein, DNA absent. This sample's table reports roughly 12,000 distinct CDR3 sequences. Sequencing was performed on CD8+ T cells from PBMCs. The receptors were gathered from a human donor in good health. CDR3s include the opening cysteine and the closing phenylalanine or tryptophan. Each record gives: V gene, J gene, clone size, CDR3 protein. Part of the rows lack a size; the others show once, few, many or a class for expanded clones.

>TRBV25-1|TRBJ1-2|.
CASSEGTVYGYTF
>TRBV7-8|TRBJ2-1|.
CASSRGQGSYNEQFF
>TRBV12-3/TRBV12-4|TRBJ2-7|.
CASSFFRDEQYF
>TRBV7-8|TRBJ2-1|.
CASSLGEGRVSYNEQFF
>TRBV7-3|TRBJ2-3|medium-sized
CASSAHPSGSSTDTQYF
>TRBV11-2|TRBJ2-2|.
CASSLYGLAENTGELFF
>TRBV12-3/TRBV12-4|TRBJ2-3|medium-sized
CASTTGGTDTQYF
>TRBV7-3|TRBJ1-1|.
CASSLGANTEAFF
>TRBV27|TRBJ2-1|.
CASSRSSYNEQFF
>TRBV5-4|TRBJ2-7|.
CASSFRGAPYEQYF
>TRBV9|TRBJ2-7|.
CASSVAGASYEQYF
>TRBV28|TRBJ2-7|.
CASNRPGPSGSYEQYF
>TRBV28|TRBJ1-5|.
CASSWGGQPQHF
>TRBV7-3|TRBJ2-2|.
CASSLMGQGNNGELFF
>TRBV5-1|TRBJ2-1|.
CASSLDRVNEQFF
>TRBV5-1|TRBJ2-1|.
CASSLENRLDEQFF
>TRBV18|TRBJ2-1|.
CASSPFPGRYSYNEQFF
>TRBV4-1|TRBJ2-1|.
CASATGGSYNEQFF
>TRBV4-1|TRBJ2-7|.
CASRGLGDYEQYF
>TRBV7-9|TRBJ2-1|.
CASSLLQGFYNEQFF
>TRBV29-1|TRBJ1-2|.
CSGGDADGYTF
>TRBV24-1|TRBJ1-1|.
CATSEGEGTEAFF
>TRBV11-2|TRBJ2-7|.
CASSSTGAYEQYF
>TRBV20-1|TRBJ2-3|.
CSATTLAGKSTDTQYF
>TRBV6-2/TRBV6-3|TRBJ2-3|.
CASSQSQGVHITDTQYF
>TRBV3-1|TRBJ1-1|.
CASRVLQGGAEAFF
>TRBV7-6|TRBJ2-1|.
CASSPTSGASYNEQFF
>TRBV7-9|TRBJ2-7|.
CASSLVSSYEQYF
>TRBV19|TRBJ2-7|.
CASSPDRIDPNYEQYF
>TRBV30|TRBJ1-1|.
CAWSDSGHLLNTEAFF
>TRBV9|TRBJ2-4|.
CASSASGAKNIQYF
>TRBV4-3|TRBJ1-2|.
CASSQEGRGYYGYTF
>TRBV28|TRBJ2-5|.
CASSSFLAGAGGGETQYF
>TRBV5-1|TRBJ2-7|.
CASSSRDSYEQYF
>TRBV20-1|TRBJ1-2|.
CSARSSDTANYGYTF
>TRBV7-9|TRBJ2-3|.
CASSQSSGGAADTQYF
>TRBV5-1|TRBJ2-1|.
CASSLGGTSNEQFF
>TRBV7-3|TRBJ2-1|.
CASSLNGGPVHYEQFF
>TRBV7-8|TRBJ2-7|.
CASSLAGTSGEQYF
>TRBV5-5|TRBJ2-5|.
CASRPPGTAYQETQYF
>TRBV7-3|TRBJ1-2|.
CASSPGQGEMIHGYTF
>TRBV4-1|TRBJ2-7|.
CASSPPGPQQYF
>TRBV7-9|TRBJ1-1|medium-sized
CASSPGTVILAEAFF